This TCR beta chain was retrieved from a study of blood T cell repertoires in COVID-19 (dated by TCRdb to about 2020). For context, the study as a whole: Samples from collaborators originated in the United States, Italy and Spain and spanned both the acute and convalescent phases of COVID-19. The prospective study material was composed of cDNA or gDNA derived from T cells, B-cell-depleted T cells, or PBMCs. Deeply sampled blood TCRbeta repertoires from subjects exposed to, actively infected with, or recovered from COVID-19 were included in the dataset. The repertoires were released in a freely available public database meant as a resource for research on the immune response to SARS-CoV-2. Samples came from the ongoing ImmuneRACE study (first 160 participants) plus 1,254 subjects from 6 global collaborators. Sample metadata almost always included a de-identified subject ID, COVID-19 status, age in years and sex. HLA class I and class II types, where available, came from metadata supplied by the sample provider rather than from assay-based typing.

The study at large found these results: How much clinical and demographic metadata was included differed by source and by participant, and the metadata was provided uncurated.

Points on this clone: It lacks a known antigen. Within one base of it there is no much larger clone, and no base qualities were kept.

Collaborating institutions collected whole blood in K2EDTA tubes following their own protocols. For TCRbeta analysis, collaborators shipped samples as frozen whole blood, isolated PBMCs, or DNA extracted from either of those sample types. CDR1 and CDR2, looked up from the germline V gene (reference sequence), are MNHEY and SMNVEV. From its cysteine to its phenylalanine, the CDR3 spans 15 amino acids. Only the CDR3 DNA stays, 45 bases, in frame from base 1. V was cut back by 4 bases and J by 0 bases, leaving a gap of 10 bases between them. TCRbeta CDR3 regions were amplified from genomic DNA by means of the immunoSEQ Assay, a bias-controlled multiplex PCR. From the authors' description of their analysis: The number of nucleated cells in each sample was estimated by amplification of reference gene primers within the assay. Sequence reads were collapsed and filtered to measure the absolute abundance of every unique TCRbeta CDR3 rearrangement. Productive Simpson clonality was computed per sample as the square root of Simpson's diversity index over productive rearrangements. TCRdb stores this immuneACCESS table with in-frame sequences only. Part of the clones is absent; in the studies checked, under half of the shortfall reflects unresolved V genes, and no reason is known for the rest. That table furnishes V, J and clone size, whereas the DNA furnished D and trimming. The table for this sample lists about 120,000 clones; 75% to 90% of them were counted only once. Together, the top ten hold about 18% of the sample.

The origin of this receptor is a human donor with acute or convalescent COVID-19. The donor label of this sample is uncertain. The rearranged segments are TRBV27 and TRBJ2-1, with the D gene call left open. The material sequenced was peripheral blood. The CDR3 in this case is CASSSPLSSYNEQFF. The DNA sequence is as follows: TGTGCCAGCAGTTCCCCCTTGAGCTCCTACAATGAGCAGTTCTTC.